The source of this T cell receptor (beta chain) is a study of blood T cell repertoires in COVID-19. Study overall: The study drew acute and convalescent COVID-19 samples from the United States, Italy and Spain.

V was shortened by 0 bases and J by 3 bases, with 11 bases between the two germline ends. The CDR3 runs 15 residues. Germline-derived CDR1 and CDR2 are SGHTA and FQGNSA. This clone appeared a single time. Original processing notes: Estimation of nucleated cell counts was performed using reference gene primer amplification. Only in-frame clones appear in the TCRdb table, and some are missing; sequencing was by immunoSEQ multiplex PCR. V and J calls and clone size are those listed in that table; D and trimming were worked out from the DNA. Among 200,000 to 250,000 clones listed, 65% to 90% were seen once.

The TCR was taken from a woman in her 70s with COVID-19, enrolled during active disease. Sequences were obtained from peripheral blood. The chain is built from TRBV7-2 and TRBJ1-2, with D hard to call. CDR3 sequence: CASSLAAQVYYGYTF. The CDR3 nucleotides read TGTGCCAGCAGCTTAGCGGCCCAGGTCTACTATGGCTACACCTTC.